This TCR beta chain was found in a study of tumor T cells in aggressive B-cell lymphoma. The CDR3 is 11 residues long. CDR1 and CDR2 from the germline V gene are SQVTM and ANQGSEA. J was trimmed by 6 bases and V by 4 bases; bases with no gene match: 2. TCRdb's copy holds only in-frame clones and misses some; the assay was immunoSEQ multiplex PCR. The sample carries 9,500 to 10,000 clones, 85% recorded once. This TCR was recovered from an adult with diffuse large B cell lymphoma. The sequencing input was tumor tissue. V usage is TRBV29-1 and J usage is TRBJ2-7; 8 positions match TRBD2. CDR3 residues: CSVAAGGEQYF. DNA for the CDR3: TGCAGCGTTGCCGCGGGGGGCGAGCAGTACTTC.